Here is one TCR beta chain with its context. Which antigen it targets is not known. The record has no base qualities; no much larger clone is one base away. This record belongs to a study of shared clonotypes between healthy human individuals (dated by TCRdb to the early 2020s). Regarding the study in general: Three men and a couple of women, aged 18 to 49 years, made up the cohort. The study deeply sequenced blood TCR repertoires of about five healthy adults to estimate repertoire size and the extent of clonotype sharing between individuals. To increase sequencing depth and limit assay-specific biases, different laboratories used diverse techniques to prepare libraries and sequence TCR repertoires. Between about 0.94 and 10 billion PBMCs per donor were obtained by leukapheresis.

TCR CDR3 regions were amplified from genomic DNA by multiplex PCR using the deep immunoSEQ assay. Extracted genomic DNA from each cell subset was spread evenly across all wells of several immunoSEQ 96-well plates, with each plate serving as a replicate. For unsorted PBMC, around 300 ng genomic DNA, equal to 30,000 or so T cell genomes, was loaded into each replicate PCR. Genomic DNA from unsorted PBMC was sequenced over ten immunoSEQ deep assay plates. The purified libraries were quantified using a Qubit 3.0 fluorometer, sized with a Bioanalyzer 2100, and then quantified again using the KAPA Library Quantification kit. Each immunoSEQ 96-well plate was sequenced on its own single-read 150-cycle Illumina NextSeq 550 flow cell. In the authors' own workflow: Because the immunoSEQ output included only junctional sequences and no quality scores, the filtering could not be the same as the filtering used for full-length reads. To assign V/J genes and CDR3, sequences were annotated against IMGT germline references using PyIR, a Python wrapper for IgBLAST v1.9. Any read was removed if the V/J assignment was weak (E-value above 1e-6), the CDR3 was missing, or the read contained stop codons, out-of-frame junctions, or ambiguous translated residues. V3J clonotypes were defined as sequences sharing the same inferred V gene, J gene, and CDR3 amino acid sequence. Percentage overlap between repertoires was calculated by dividing the number of shared unique clonotypes by the size of the smaller repertoire. Richness of each repertoire was evaluated using RTK rarefaction, the Chao1 estimator, and Recon v2.1 estimates of unobserved clonotypes. In its TCRdb copy, this immuneACCESS table keeps in-frame sequences only and misses some clones. Where compared with another copy, unresolved V genes explain less than half of these, and the others have no known cause. V, J and clone size derive from that table, while D and trimming were established from the DNA sequence. The sample table lists 450,000 to 600,000 clones, 70% to 80% of them with a count of one. The ten largest clones add up to over 10% of the sample.

The CDR1 and CDR2 encoded by the germline V gene are SNHLY and FYNNEI. Measured from the cysteine to the phenylalanine, the CDR3 is 15 residues long. Only the CDR3 DNA is retained, 45 bases long and in frame from the first base. V and J are truncated by 9 bases and 0 bases respectively, leaving an intervening sequence of 15 bases. Donors were healthy HIV-negative adults with no recently reported acute infections or vaccinations. All donors were Caucasian adults living in Nashville, Tennessee, USA. For unsorted samples, around 90 million PBMCs were counted, and genomic DNA was extracted using the QIAamp DNA Blood Mini kit. Blood was collected by leukapheresis, and PBMCs were isolated by Ficoll-Histopaque density gradient centrifugation and then cryopreserved in liquid nitrogen vapor phase. Findings and caveats that apply to the study as a whole: Because the study included only a small number of donors, the genetic and exposure-history diversity represented was limited. Sampling was limited to blood, and TCR repertoires in tissue likely differ from TCR repertoires in blood. Pairwise subsampling led to the expectation that sequencing depth would affect the degree of clonotype sharing among donors.

The sample consisted of PBMCs. The receptor chain draws on TRBV2 and TRBJ1-3; the D segment cannot be called with confidence. The sequence came from a middle-aged woman in good health. Some clones in this sample may be carry-over from other donors' samples. The nucleotide sequence reads as follows: TGTGCCAGTTCCCTAACACGAAACTCTGGAAACACCATATATTTT. Translated, it reads CASSLTRNSGNTIYF.